This T cell receptor (beta chain) was sequenced for a study of T cells after yellow fever vaccination. Per the germline V gene, CDR1 is MNHEY and CDR2 is SVGAGI. The CDR3 has 12 residues. Trimming stripped 6 bases from V and 4 bases from J, with 9 bases between. Notes on the study in general: Within FACS-sorted repertoires, abundant clonotypes contaminating from the bulk population could be present.

Making TCR cDNA involved 5'RACE template switching, which added UMIs and a universal primer site. TCRdb re-called the 5' RACE reads with MiXCR, one entry per CDR3 protein. The sample records over 85,000 distinct CDR3 sequences, more than 7.5% being singletons. Sequenced here: CD8+ T cells not binding an NS4B(214-222) dextramer, sorted from PBMCs, sampled about 2 weeks after the first yellow fever vaccination. This TCR was sampled from a man aged 18 to 30 who received the YFV17D yellow fever vaccine. The chain combines TRBV6-5 with TRBJ1-2; the D gene is possibly TRBD1 (5 bases). CDR3 in DNA: TGTGCCAGCAGGGGACGGTTCTATGGCTACACCTTC. It yields the protein CASRGRFYGYTF.